Sequencing of this TCR beta chain was carried out in a study of blood T cell repertoires in COVID-19. Background on the study: The United States, Italy and Spain were the sources of the acute and convalescent COVID-19 samples. The analysed material was cDNA or gDNA that came from T cells, B-cell-depleted T cells, or PBMCs.

V dropped 6 bases and J dropped 3 bases, with 14 bases sitting between them. The CDR3 has 14 amino acids. Germline assignment: CDR1 MNHEY and CDR2 SVGAGI. Participants, about 18 to 90 years old, spanned around 26 US areas. Original processing methods: Estimates of nucleated cell counts were drawn from the amplification of reference gene primers. The table came from immunoSEQ multiplex PCR; TCRdb's copy has only in-frame clones and leaves some out. That table gives V, J and clone size, and the DNA gave D and trimming. Here the sample spans under 500,000 clones, 70% to 90% being singletons. The sample was PBMCs or T cells enriched from blood (not recorded which). This chain links TRBV6-5 with TRBJ1-1; a possible D gene is TRBD1 (6 bases). This TCR derives from a woman aged 18-35 years with acute COVID-19. The CDR3 protein is CASRPGVEYTEAFF. The CDR3 DNA follows: TGTGCCAGCAGACCAGGGGTTGAGTACACTGAAGCTTTCTTT.